The rows below give T cell receptor beta chains drawn from one sample of a study of blood T cell repertoires in COVID-19. Sequencing used immunoSEQ multiplex PCR; TCRdb keeps in-frame clones, though not all of them. The sample holds 80,000 to 100,000 clones; 81% are singletons and the top ten take 4% to 5.5%. What was sequenced was peripheral blood. These receptors originate from a man in his fifties or sixties with acute or convalescent COVID-19. CDR3s include the opening cysteine and the closing phenylalanine or tryptophan. The D gene is left open where the match is weak. Clone size is not always given. Where it is, it says once, few, many or a class for expanded clones.

v_gene: TRBV11-2; d_gene: TRBD2; abundance: NA; j_gene: TRBJ2-5; CDR3nt: TGTGCCAGCAGCCCGGGGGGGCGGGGGGAGACCCAGTACTTC; CDR3aa: CASSPGGRGETQYF
v_gene: TRBV7-9; d_gene: TRBD1; abundance: NA; j_gene: TRBJ2-1; CDR3nt: TGTGCCAGCAGTCTCCGAGGGGGCGCTCACAATGAGCAGTTCTTC; CDR3aa: CASSLRGGAHNEQFF
v_gene: TRBV14; d_gene: NA; abundance: NA; j_gene: TRBJ1-6; CDR3nt: TGTGCCAGCAGCCCCTTACAGGGCTCGAATTCACCCCTCCACTTT; CDR3aa: CASSPLQGSNSPLHF
v_gene: TRBV18; d_gene: NA; abundance: NA; j_gene: TRBJ1-1; CDR3nt: TGTGCCAGCTCCGAAGGGGTGAACACTGAAGCTTTCTTT; CDR3aa: CASSEGVNTEAFF
v_gene: TRBV6-1; d_gene: NA; abundance: NA; j_gene: TRBJ1-5; CDR3nt: TGTGCCAGCAGTGAACGGGGGGGGAGCAATCAGCCCCAGCATTTT; CDR3aa: CASSERGGSNQPQHF
v_gene: TRBV7-8; d_gene: NA; abundance: NA; j_gene: TRBJ1-3; CDR3nt: TGTGCCAGCAGCTTAGCCACGTTACAGGGCTCCACTGGAAACACCATATATTTT; CDR3aa: CASSLATLQGSTGNTIYF
v_gene: TRBV6-5; d_gene: TRBD1; abundance: NA; j_gene: TRBJ2-7; CDR3nt: TGTGCCAGCAGACCCACCGGACAGGGGTACTACGAGCAGTACTTC; CDR3aa: CASRPTGQGYYEQYF
v_gene: TRBV28; d_gene: TRBD1; abundance: NA; j_gene: TRBJ2-2; CDR3nt: TGTGCCAGCAGACGGACAGGGGGCAACGGGGAGCTGTTTTTT; CDR3aa: CASRRTGGNGELFF
v_gene: TRBV5-4; d_gene: TRBD2; abundance: NA; j_gene: TRBJ2-7; CDR3nt: TGTGCCAGCAGCTTGATTAGCGGGAGGGCCGAGTCCGACGAGCAGTACTTC; CDR3aa: CASSLISGRAESDEQYF
v_gene: TRBV5-4; d_gene: TRBD2; abundance: NA; j_gene: TRBJ2-6; CDR3nt: TGTGCCAGCAGCCCGAGCGGGGGCCCCTACTCTGGGGCCAACGTCCTGACTTTC; CDR3aa: CASSPSGGPYSGANVLTF
v_gene: TRBV27; d_gene: TRBD1; abundance: few; j_gene: TRBJ2-7; CDR3nt: TGTGCCAGCAGTCCGTCCTTAGGGACAGGGCTTTTTGAGCAGTACTTC; CDR3aa: CASSPSLGTGLFEQYF
v_gene: TRBV5-1; d_gene: TRBD1; abundance: NA; j_gene: TRBJ2-5; CDR3nt: TGCGCCAGCAGCCTCCTGGGAACAGGGGAAGAGACCCAGTACTTC; CDR3aa: CASSLLGTGEETQYF
v_gene: TRBV9; d_gene: NA; abundance: NA; j_gene: TRBJ1-2; CDR3nt: TGTGCCAGCAGCGTAGACGGGGTCTATGGCTACACCTTC; CDR3aa: CASSVDGVYGYTF
v_gene: TRBV5-8; d_gene: NA; abundance: NA; j_gene: TRBJ1-1; CDR3nt: TGTGCCAGCAGCGTCCTGGGAGGGCACACTGAAGCTTTCTTT; CDR3aa: CASSVLGGHTEAFF
v_gene: TRBV5-5; d_gene: TRBD1; abundance: NA; j_gene: TRBJ2-4; CDR3nt: TGTGCCAGCAGCTTGGTGGGACAGGGGGTCTCCTCGGGCAAAAACATTCAGTACTTC; CDR3aa: CASSLVGQGVSSGKNIQYF
v_gene: TRBV6-5; d_gene: NA; abundance: few; j_gene: TRBJ1-2; CDR3nt: TGTGCCAGCAGGAGCCAGGGTGCCTATGGCTACACCTTC; CDR3aa: CASRSQGAYGYTF
v_gene: TRBV18; d_gene: NA; abundance: NA; j_gene: TRBJ1-3; CDR3nt: TGTGCCAGCTCACCACCGGGCCGCTCTGGAAACACCATATATTTT; CDR3aa: CASSPPGRSGNTIYF
v_gene: TRBV2; d_gene: NA; abundance: NA; j_gene: TRBJ1-1; CDR3nt: TGTGCCAGCAGTGATGCCCCCCAGGGTTCAGGGACTGAAGCTTTCTTT; CDR3aa: CASSDAPQGSGTEAFF
v_gene: TRBV3-1/TRBV3-2; d_gene: TRBD1; abundance: NA; j_gene: TRBJ2-5; CDR3nt: TGTGCCAGCAGCCCGGACAGGGAAGAGACCCAGTACTTC; CDR3aa: CASSPDREETQYF
v_gene: TRBV20-1; d_gene: TRBD2; abundance: once; j_gene: TRBJ2-1; CDR3nt: TGCAGTGCTAGTCTAGCGGGGGTGGGGGAGCAGTTCTTC; CDR3aa: CSASLAGVGEQFF
v_gene: TRBV7-2; d_gene: TRBD2; abundance: NA; j_gene: TRBJ2-7; CDR3nt: TGTGCCAGCAGCTCGGGACTAGCGAACGAGCAGTACTTC; CDR3aa: CASSSGLANEQYF
v_gene: TRBV25-1; d_gene: TRBD1; abundance: NA; j_gene: TRBJ1-2; CDR3nt: TGTGCCAGCAGTGGGGACAGGGGACATGGCTACACCTTC; CDR3aa: CASSGDRGHGYTF
v_gene: TRBV3-1/TRBV3-2; d_gene: NA; abundance: NA; j_gene: TRBJ1-1; CDR3nt: TGTGCCAGCAGCCAAGTCAGGTCTGAAGCTTTCTTT; CDR3aa: CASSQVRSEAFF
v_gene: TRBV19; d_gene: TRBD2; abundance: NA; j_gene: TRBJ2-2; CDR3nt: TGTGCCAGTAGTTCCATAGCCGGGACTACGAACACCGGGGAGCTGTTTTTT; CDR3aa: CASSSIAGTTNTGELFF
v_gene: TRBV19; d_gene: NA; abundance: once; j_gene: TRBJ2-7; CDR3nt: TGTGCCAGTAGTATACTGGGGGGAGCCTACGAGCAGTACTTC; CDR3aa: CASSILGGAYEQYF
v_gene: TRBV15; d_gene: NA; abundance: NA; j_gene: TRBJ1-1; CDR3nt: TGTGCCACCAGCAGCGTACAGGGTAAAGCTTTCTTT; CDR3aa: CATSSVQGKAFF
v_gene: TRBV4-1; d_gene: NA; abundance: NA; j_gene: TRBJ2-5; CDR3nt: TGCGCCAGCAGCCAAGAACCCTCTAGCAGCAACGAAGCCGAAAATGAGACCCAGTACTTC; CDR3aa: CASSQEPSSSNEAENETQYF
v_gene: TRBV11-2; d_gene: NA; abundance: NA; j_gene: TRBJ2-5; CDR3nt: TGTGCCAGCAGCTTATCTCGGGAGACCCAGTACTTC; CDR3aa: CASSLSRETQYF
v_gene: TRBV7-2; d_gene: NA; abundance: NA; j_gene: TRBJ1-3; CDR3nt: TGTGCCAGCAGCTTAGACGGGAAATCTGGAAACACCATATATTTT; CDR3aa: CASSLDGKSGNTIYF
v_gene: TRBV9; d_gene: NA; abundance: NA; j_gene: TRBJ1-4; CDR3nt: TGTGCCAGCAGCGTAACGGGACTTAGTGATGAAGAACTGTTTTTT; CDR3aa: CASSVTGLSDEELFF
v_gene: TRBV29-1; d_gene: NA; abundance: NA; j_gene: TRBJ2-1; CDR3nt: TGCAGCGCGAAACAACAGGTATCCTACAATGAGCAGTTCTTC; CDR3aa: CSAKQQVSYNEQFF
v_gene: TRBV10-1; d_gene: NA; abundance: NA; j_gene: TRBJ1-1; CDR3nt: TGCGCCAGCAGTGTGTTTCGGGAGAACACTGAAGCTTTCTTT; CDR3aa: CASSVFRENTEAFF
v_gene: TRBV27; d_gene: NA; abundance: NA; j_gene: TRBJ1-1; CDR3nt: TGTGCCAGCAGTTTTAACGACAGGAACACTGAAGCTTTCTTT; CDR3aa: CASSFNDRNTEAFF
v_gene: TRBV7-3; d_gene: TRBD1; abundance: NA; j_gene: TRBJ2-1; CDR3nt: TGTGCCAGCAGCTGGGGACAGGGGGCCAATGAGCAGTTCTTC; CDR3aa: CASSWGQGANEQFF
v_gene: TRBV13; d_gene: NA; abundance: NA; j_gene: TRBJ2-1; CDR3nt: TGTGCCAGCAGCTTAGGAGGGGGTGCCTACAATGAGCAGTTCTTC; CDR3aa: CASSLGGGAYNEQFF
v_gene: TRBV18; d_gene: NA; abundance: NA; j_gene: TRBJ1-3; CDR3nt: TGTGCCAGCTCACCAAAAAGCCTCTCTGGAAACACCATATATTTT; CDR3aa: CASSPKSLSGNTIYF